A single sample is the source of the 30 T cell receptor beta chains below, sequenced in a study of identical twins (dated by TCRdb to 2016 to 2017). The library was generated by 5' RACE. TCRdb lists the instrument as Illumina HiSeq 2000. Using fastp at Q25 and MiXCR, TCRdb reprocessed the public reads and kept productive beta chains. All rows with the same CDR3 protein become a single entry with the most common DNA and genes. Within this sample are 1,800,000 or so distinct CDR3 sequences, with around 29% of them counted one time only. Together, the top ten hold more than 0.25% of the sample. Input material: cord blood. The receptor source for this set is a newborn girl in good health.

At least ten counts were recorded for this clonotype. Mismatch with germline at one junction end may stem from a read error. The gene calls are TRBV5-1 and TRBJ1-4; 8 bases line up with TRBD1. The CDR3 spans 14 residues. The germline gives CDR1 SGHRS, CDR2 YFSETQ. Here the CDR3 DNA reads TGTGCCAGCAGCTTAGCAGGGGGCGGAGAAAAACTGTTTTTT. Its protein is CASSLAGGGEKLFF.

At least ten counts were recorded for this clonotype. The chain is built from TRBV10-3 and TRBJ2-7; 7 nucleotides line up with TRBD2. Per the germline V gene, CDR1 is ENHRY and CDR2 is SYGVKD. The CDR3 sequence is 14 residues long. The ends lost 2 bases at V and 2 bases at J; junction bases unmatched: 3. Here the CDR3 reads CAISEAGTTYEQYF. CDR3 coding DNA: TGTGCCATCAGTGAGGCCGGGACTACCTACGAGCAGTACTTC.

As to this clonotype: It may be a read error: a sequence one base away is much more abundant. This rearrangement joins TRBV3-1 to TRBJ2-7; D not certain. Germline lookup yields CDR1 LGHDT and CDR2 YNNKEL (reference sequence). CDR3 size: 14 residues. V was clipped by 1 base and J by 2 bases, with 9 bases between them. CDR3 DNA sequence: TGTGCCAGCAGCCAAGGGACCCTCCCCTACGAGCAGTACTTC. It yields the protein CASSQGTLPYEQYF.

This clonotype showed up just a few times. CDR3 sequence (DNA): TGTGCCAGCAGTGGAGGGTCTGGGGGGACAGATACGCAGTATTTT. Protein sequence: CASSGGSGGTDTQYF. This chain connects TRBV6-1 to TRBJ2-3; D is possibly TRBD2 (6 bases). The V gene's germline CDR1 is MNHNS and CDR2 SASEGT. This CDR3 region has 15 residues. Trimming removed 4 bases from V and 3 bases from J, with 14 bases in between.

This clonotype was seen repeatedly, ten times or more. This chain connects TRBV12-3 or TRBV12-4 to TRBJ1-4; maybe TRBD1 (5 bases). V lost 6 bases to trimming and J lost 8 bases, with 16 bases between them. The length of the CDR3 is 14 residues. DNA for the CDR3: TGTGCCAGCAGCCTTCTCACTAGGGGCGAAAAACTGTTTTTT. Amino acids: CASSLLTRGEKLFF.

The chain uses TRBV7-9 and TRBJ2-7; D is unresolved. CDR1 is SEHNR, CDR2 FQNEAQ, per germline (reference sequence). The CDR3 has 15 amino acids. V was cut by 1 base and J by 4 bases, with 14 bases left in between. CDR3 DNA sequence: TGTGCCAGCAGCTTAGGCGCTGTCCTAGAATACGAGCAGTACTTC. Translated, it gives CASSLGAVLEYEQYF.

The chain is built from TRBV2 and TRBJ2-7, with D possibly being TRBD2 (5 bases). The germline V gene encodes CDR1 SNHLY and CDR2 FYNNEI. The CDR3 contains 16 residues. Trimming removed 5 bases from V and 2 bases from J, with 19 bases in between. CDR3 loop: CASSLRVSSSTYEQYF. For the CDR3, the DNA is TGTGCCAGCAGTTTGAGGGTCAGCTCCTCAACCTACGAGCAGTACTTC.

The table lists this clonotype with many counts. The chain has TRBV10-3 and TRBJ2-1; D could derive from TRBD1 or TRBD2 (5 bases each). The CDR3 spans 15 residues. Trimming removed 10 bases from V and 0 bases from J, with 16 bases in between. The germline V gene encodes CDR1 ENHRY and CDR2 SYGVKD. Here the CDR3 DNA reads TGTGCCACCACGGGGCCCCTAAGCTCCTACAATGAGCAGTTCTTC. This sequence encodes CATTGPLSSYNEQFF.

This clonotype was observed a handful of times. This chain connects TRBV27 to TRBJ2-7; D is possibly TRBD1 (5 bases). CDR1 is MNHEY and CDR2 is SMNVEV in the germline V gene (reference sequence). The CDR3 runs to 14 residues. V lost 4 bases and J lost 3, with 13 bases in between. The CDR3 is CASSWGASGYEQYF. CDR3 bases: TGTGCCAGCAGTTGGGGCGCGAGTGGCTACGAGCAGTACTTC.

The V call is TRBV7-2, the J call TRBJ2-1; possibly TRBD2 for D (5 bases). The CDR3 spans 16 residues. Deletions cut 1 base from V and 0 bases from J, with 10 bases between. Germline assignment: CDR1 SGHTA and CDR2 FQGNSA. The CDR3 DNA sequence: TGTGCCAGCAGCTTAGACCATGGGAGCTCCTACAATGAGCAGTTCTTC. Translation: CASSLDHGSSYNEQFF.

As for this clonotype: Because the CDR3's place on the DNA is in doubt, the DNA is left out and the CDR3 is given as listed by TCRdb. The V and J genes are TRBV21-1 and TRBJ2-5; TRBD1, the D gene given by the table, was not confirmed from the DNA. TRBV21-1 is marked as a pseudogene. Ends included, the CDR3 has 16 residues. The CDR3 loop is CASSTVGAGTQETQYF.

The rearrangement joins TRBV6-6 to TRBJ1-1, with D perhaps TRBD1 (6 bases). The CDR3 covers 13 residues. The germline gives CDR1 MNHNY, CDR2 SVGAGI (reference sequence). Deletions cut 10 bases from V and 2 bases from J, with 14 bases between. CDR3 loop: CATEKGGNTEAFF. The CDR3 nucleotides read TGTGCCACCGAGAAAGGGGGAAACACTGAAGCTTTCTTT.

The genes are TRBV2 and TRBJ1-6, with D maybe TRBD1 (6 bases). Deletions cut 7 bases from V and 10 bases from J, with 17 bases between. CDR3 size: 14 residues. Germline CDR1 SNHLY, CDR2 FYNNEI. CDR3 bases: TGTGCCAGCACCGACCAGGGGAGGGGCTCACCCCTCCACTTT. Translating it yields CASTDQGRGSPLHF.

This sequence joins TRBV18 and TRBJ2-5, with a weak D call TRBD2 (6 bases). Germline V lookup: CDR1 KGHSH, CDR2 LQKENI. V lost 5 bases, J lost 11 bases, and 27 bases lay in between. CDR3 size: 16 residues. The CDR3 here is CASSLRATSSGNEQYF. The CDR3 bases are TGTGCCAGCTCATTAAGGGCGACTAGTAGCGGCAATGAGCAGTACTTC.

The rearrangement joins TRBV7-9 to TRBJ2-7, with TRBD2 identical over 7 bases. The ends lost 5 bases at V and 5 bases at J; junction bases unmatched: 6. The CDR3 spans 13 residues. Germline values: CDR1 SEHNR, CDR2 FQNEAQ (reference sequence). The CDR3 sequence is CASSPGGPNEQYF. Here the CDR3 DNA reads TGTGCCAGCAGCCCGGGAGGACCCAACGAGCAGTACTTC.

This clonotype has more than one count but fewer than ten. This may come from a read error, since a much larger clone is one base off. This chain connects TRBV7-2 to TRBJ2-2; D unclear. Looked up from germline, CDR1 is SGHTA and CDR2 is FQGNSA. The CDR3 sequence is 11 residues long. CDR3 sequence reads: CAGSLAGELFF. DNA of the CDR3: TGTGCCGGCAGCTTAGCCGGGGAGCTGTTTTTT. The variable domain in full, completed from reference TRBV7-2 and TRBJ2-2, reads GAGVSQSPSNKVTEKGKDVELRCDPISGHTALYWYRQSLGQGLEFLIYFQGNSAPDKSGLPSDRFSAERTGGSVSTLTIQRTQQEDSAVYLCAGSLAGELFFGEGSRLTVL.

In this sample, this clonotype turned up once. J is TRBJ1-1 and V is TRBV27; 8 bases fit TRBD1. V was pared by 6 bases and J by 7 bases, with 16 bases of the junction left unmatched. This CDR3 region has 16 residues. Germline V lookup: CDR1 MNHEY, CDR2 SMNVEV (reference sequence). The CDR3 loop reads CASSTGARGQIGEAFF. CDR3 DNA sequence: TGTGCCAGCAGCACAGGGGCCAGGGGGCAGATTGGTGAAGCTTTCTTT.

This clonotype was found a few times. The V call is TRBV20-1, the J call TRBJ2-7; D not certain. This CDR3 contains 12 residues. Trimming took off 6 bases at V and 0 bases at J, with 9 bases between the two ends. The germline CDR1 and CDR2 sequences are DFQATT and SNEGSKA (reference sequence). For the CDR3, the DNA is TGCAGTGCAATAGCAGCCTCCTACGAGCAGTACTTC. Translation gives CSAIAASYEQYF.

The CDR3 region has the DNA TGTGCCAGCAGCTTAGGCCGAGGGACGCCCCAGCATTTT. Its translation is CASSLGRGTPQHF. The chain couples TRBV7-2 to TRBJ1-5; a weak D match, TRBD1 (5 bases). Per the germline V gene, CDR1 is SGHTA and CDR2 is FQGNSA. V shed 1 base and J shed 9 bases, with 10 bases lying between them. The CDR3 runs to 13 residues.

This clonotype showed up many times. This chain uses TRBV29-1 with TRBJ2-3; the match to TRBD2 covers 8 bases. The junction had 7 bases not matched to a gene; V was cut back by 6 bases and J by 2 bases. Looked up from germline, CDR1 is SQVTM and CDR2 is ANQGSEA. This CDR3 has 14 residues. DNA of the CDR3: TGCAGCGTCACTAGCGGACACTTCACAGATACGCAGTATTTT. Its translation is CSVTSGHFTDTQYF.

V gene TRBV7-2 combines with J gene TRBJ1-1; D gene unclear. Trimming pared 4 bases from V and 0 bases from J, leaving 12 bases between. The germline CDR1 and CDR2 sequences are SGHTA and FQGNSA. The CDR3 contains 15 residues. The CDR3 region is CASSSRQSVNTEAFF. CDR3 coding DNA: TGTGCCAGCAGCTCCCGCCAGTCAGTGAACACTGAAGCTTTCTTT.

Only a few counts were recorded for this clonotype. The V call is TRBV10-3, the J call TRBJ1-1, with TRBD1 matching 7 bases. The CDR3 length is 13 residues. Per germline, CDR1 ENHRY and CDR2 SYGVKD. With 9 bases clipped from V and 4 bases from J, the junction kept 8 bases outside the gene matches. In DNA form, the CDR3 reads TGTGCCATTCAGTCCCCAGGGGGCACTGAAGCTTTCTTT. Protein product: CAIQSPGGTEAFF.

This chain connects TRBV7-2 to TRBJ2-3, with a possible D match to TRBD2 (6 bases). V was cut by 7 bases and J by 10 bases, with 21 bases left in between. CDR1 is SGHTA and CDR2 is FQGNSA in the germline V gene. The CDR3 sequence is 14 residues long. The chain's CDR3 is CASNSGLPLSPQYF. CDR3 sequence (DNA): TGTGCCAGCAACTCGGGACTGCCCCTTTCTCCGCAGTATTTT.

The chain employs TRBV6-9 and TRBJ2-3, with 8 positions matching TRBD2. CDR1 MNHGY and CDR2 SVAAGI come from the germline V gene. The CDR3 consists of 16 residues. V gave up 0 bases and J gave up 4 bases; unmatched junction bases: 6. CDR3 region: CASSYSCGRSADTQYF. CDR3 in DNA: TGTGCCAGCAGTTATTCGTGCGGGAGGTCCGCAGATACGCAGTATTTT.

This clonotype was counted between two and nine times. The CDR3 region is CASSFRDDYEQYF. The CDR3 nucleotides read TGTGCCAGCAGTTTCCGGGACGACTACGAGCAGTACTTC. V usage is TRBV7-9 and J usage is TRBJ2-7; the D gene could be TRBD1 or TRBD2 (5 bases each). The V end lost 6 bases, the J end lost 3 bases, and 12 bases lay between the germline ends. This CDR3 has 13 residues. CDR1 SEHNR and CDR2 FQNEAQ come from the germline V gene (reference sequence).

The rearrangement joins TRBV6-1 to TRBJ2-5; perhaps D is TRBD1 or TRBD2 (5 bases each). The J call is uncertain, as TRBJ2-7 better fits the DNA end. The length of the CDR3 is 12 residues. The V gene's germline CDR1 is MNHNS and CDR2 SASEGT. CDR3 nucleotides: TGTGCCAGCAGTGAAAGGGGACACGAGCAGTACTTC. Translating it yields CASSERGHEQYF.

V usage is TRBV20-1 and J usage is TRBJ2-1; D is unresolved. The J call may be in error: the DNA end matches TRBJ2-7 better. Germline CDR1 DFQATT, CDR2 SNEGSKA (reference sequence). This CDR3 contains 15 residues. In DNA, the CDR3 is TGCAGTGCTCTGAGGACCCATTTCCTCTACAATGAGCAGTACTTC. This translates into CSALRTHFLYNEQYF.

The gene calls are TRBV7-9 and TRBJ2-3, with D unresolved. The germline V and J ends were trimmed by 1 base and 9 bases, with 8 bases remaining between them. The CDR3 covers 12 residues. Germline CDR1 is SEHNR and CDR2 is FQNEAQ (reference sequence). The CDR3 DNA follows: TGTGCCAGCAGCTTAGGAGACCCCACGCAGTATTTT. It specifies CASSLGDPTQYF.

V is TRBV27 and J is TRBJ1-2; 9 bases match TRBD1. CDR3 size: 14 residues. Germline lookup yields CDR1 MNHEY and CDR2 SMNVEV (reference sequence). V dropped 6 bases and J dropped 4; count of bases not matched to a gene: 6. The CDR3 DNA reads TGTGCCAGCAGGGATCCGGGACAGGGCTATGGCTACACCTTC. Translating it yields CASRDPGQGYGYTF.

The genes are TRBV14 and TRBJ1-4; D is unclear. The CDR3 sequence is 15 residues long. Germline V CDR1 and CDR2: SGHDN, FVKESK. Trimming removed 1 base from V and 7 bases from J, with 13 bases in between. CDR3 residues: CASSQGLGISEKLFF. The CDR3 bases are TGTGCCAGCAGCCAAGGTCTGGGAATAAGTGAAAAACTGTTTTTT.